What follows describes a single T cell receptor (beta chain). The data were obtained in a study of cytomegalovirus exposure and HLA in healthy donors. This PCR relied on a set of 60 Vbeta primers and 13 Jbeta primers. Measured with immunoSEQ multiplex PCR; TCRdb has only the in-frame clones, and not every one. The repertoire holds about 41,000 clones, with 65% to 85% as singletons. The V gene lost 1 base and the J gene lost 4 bases, with 17 bases spanning the gap. CDR1 is LNHNV, CDR2 YYDKDF, per germline (reference sequence). The CDR3 loop spans 16 amino acids. V and J are TRBV15 and TRBJ2-7; TRBD2 might be the D (5 bases). The sample consisted of PBMCs. The clonotype comes from a man aged 50 to 60 in good health and CMV-seronegative. CDR3: CATSRGGYLDGYEQYF. As DNA, the CDR3 is TGTGCCACCAGCAGAGGCGGGTATTTGGACGGTTACGAGCAGTACTTC.